The present T cell receptor beta chain was sequenced within a study of cytomegalovirus exposure and HLA in healthy donors. V dropped 6 bases and J dropped 7 bases, with 15 bases sitting between them. The germline gives CDR1 SNHLY, CDR2 FYNNEI. The CDR3 runs 13 residues. Here immunoSEQ multiplex PCR was the method, and the copy in TCRdb shows in-frame clones only, minus some. The sample gives roughly 100,000 clones, around 83% of which show up once; approximately 4% is in the top ten. The chain has TRBV2 and TRBJ1-1, with TRBD1 as a possible D gene (6 bases). This TCR was sampled from a woman aged 18-29 years in good health and CMV-seropositive. Sequenced: PBMCs. This CDR3 is CASRGQRYHEAFF. The CDR3 region has the DNA TGTGCCAGCAGGGGACAAAGGTATCATGAAGCTTTCTTT.